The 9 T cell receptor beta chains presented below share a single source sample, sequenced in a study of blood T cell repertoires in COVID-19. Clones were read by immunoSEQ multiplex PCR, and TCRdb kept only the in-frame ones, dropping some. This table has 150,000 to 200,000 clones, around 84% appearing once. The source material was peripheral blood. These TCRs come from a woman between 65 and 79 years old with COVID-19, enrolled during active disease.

The CDR3 DNA reads as TGTGCCAGCAGTGAAGCGCGGCCAGGGGCTGGGGAGCTGTTTTTT. Residues: CASSEARPGAGELFF. The V call is TRBV2, the J call TRBJ2-2; weak D call: TRBD1 (6 bases). The CDR3 is 15 residues long. Germline V gene lookup returns CDR1 SNHLY and CDR2 FYNNEI. V lost 0 bases and J lost 8, with 13 bases in between.

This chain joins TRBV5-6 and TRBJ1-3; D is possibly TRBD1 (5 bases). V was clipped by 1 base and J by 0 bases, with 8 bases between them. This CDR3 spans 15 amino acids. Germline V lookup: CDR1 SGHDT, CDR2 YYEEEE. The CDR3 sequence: CASSLLGVSGNTIYF. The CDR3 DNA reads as TGTGCCAGCAGCTTGCTAGGGGTCTCTGGAAACACCATATATTTT.

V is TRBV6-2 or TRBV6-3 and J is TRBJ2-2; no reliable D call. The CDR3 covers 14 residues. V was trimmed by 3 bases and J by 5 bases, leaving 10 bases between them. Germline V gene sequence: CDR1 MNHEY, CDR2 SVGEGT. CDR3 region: CASSYQERTGELFF. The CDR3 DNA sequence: TGTGCCAGCAGTTATCAGGAAAGGACCGGGGAGCTGTTTTTT.

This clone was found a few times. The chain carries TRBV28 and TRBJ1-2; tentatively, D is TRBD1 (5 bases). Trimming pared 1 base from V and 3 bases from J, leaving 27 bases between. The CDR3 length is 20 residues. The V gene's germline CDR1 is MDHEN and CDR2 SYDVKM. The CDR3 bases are TGTGCCAGCAGTTTATCCTACGGTGCGCGGACCACCAAACAGGACTATGGCTACACCTTC. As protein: CASSLSYGARTTKQDYGYTF.

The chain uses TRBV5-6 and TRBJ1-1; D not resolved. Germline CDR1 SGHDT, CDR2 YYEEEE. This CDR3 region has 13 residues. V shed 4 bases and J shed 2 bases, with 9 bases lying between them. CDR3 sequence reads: CASSPDLNTEAFF. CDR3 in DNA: TGTGCCAGCAGCCCGGACTTAAACACTGAAGCTTTCTTT.

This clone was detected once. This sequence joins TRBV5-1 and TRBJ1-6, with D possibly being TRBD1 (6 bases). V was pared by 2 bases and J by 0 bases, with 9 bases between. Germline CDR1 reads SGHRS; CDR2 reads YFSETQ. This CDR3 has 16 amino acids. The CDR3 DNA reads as TGCGCCAGCAGCTTTACAGGGAGCTCCTATAATTCACCCCTCCACTTT. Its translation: CASSFTGSSYNSPLHF.

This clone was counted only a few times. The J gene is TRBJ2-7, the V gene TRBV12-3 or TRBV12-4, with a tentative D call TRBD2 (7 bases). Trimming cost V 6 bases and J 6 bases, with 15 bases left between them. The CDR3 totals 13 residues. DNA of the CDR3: TGTGCCAGCAGCCCGGGGGGCGTTAGCGAGCAGTACTTC. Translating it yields CASSPGGVSEQYF.

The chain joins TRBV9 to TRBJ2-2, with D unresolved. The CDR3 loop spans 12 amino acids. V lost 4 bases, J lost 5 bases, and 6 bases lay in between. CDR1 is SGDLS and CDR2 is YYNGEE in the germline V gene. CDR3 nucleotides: TGTGCCAGCAGCCCCTTTACCGGGGAGCTGTTTTTT. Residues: CASSPFTGELFF.

This CDR3 reads CASSQSRAGGSEQYF. In DNA, the CDR3 is TGTGCCAGCAGCCAGTCACGAGCGGGAGGTTCCGAGCAGTACTTC. This chain connects TRBV4-2 to TRBJ2-7, with 9 nucleotides matching TRBD2. Germline V gene data show CDR1 as LGHNA and CDR2 as YNFKEQ. Germline trimming cut 3 bases from V and 6 bases from J; bases unmatched to any gene: 9. The CDR3 consists of 15 residues.